Listed here are 24 T cell receptor beta chains from one sample, sequenced in a study of blood T cell repertoires in COVID-19. Method: immunoSEQ multiplex PCR; TCRdb's copy keeps in-frame clones and lacks some. The table records under 350,000 clones, about 92% of them present only once. Input material: PBMCs or T cells enriched from blood (not recorded which). The receptor source for this set is a man in his sixties who had recovered from COVID-19.

The genes are TRBV24-1 and TRBJ2-1; TRBD2 aligns across 7 bases. CDR3 size: 15 residues. The ends lost 5 bases at V and 9 bases at J; junction bases unmatched: 12. Germline V gene data show CDR1 as KGHDR and CDR2 as SFDVKD. This CDR3 is CATSVVSSGKSEQFF. The CDR3 DNA is TGTGCCACCAGTGTAGTTTCCAGCGGGAAGAGTGAGCAGTTCTTC.

The chain combines TRBV9 with TRBJ1-4; 9 positions match TRBD1. The CDR3 sequence is 16 residues long. V trimming: 3 bases; J trimming: 7 bases; junction bases outside the gene matches: 10. Germline CDR1 reads SGDLS; CDR2 reads YYNGEE. The CDR3 region is CASSESPGTGFEKLFF. The CDR3 bases are TGTGCCAGCAGCGAAAGTCCCGGGACAGGGTTTGAAAAACTGTTTTTT. Based on the CDR3 plus reference TRBV9 and TRBJ1-4, the full variable domain is DSGVTQTPKHLITATGQRVTLRCSPRSGDLSVYWYQQSLDQGLQFLIQYYNGEERAKGNILERFSAQQFPDLHSELNLSSLELGDSALYFCASSESPGTGFEKLFFGSGTQLSVL.

V usage is TRBV4-1 and J usage is TRBJ2-7; D possibly corresponds to TRBD2 (6 bases). The CDR3 sequence is 15 residues long. V lost 0 bases, J lost 2 bases, and 11 bases lay in between. Germline V gene lookup returns CDR1 MGHRA and CDR2 YSYEKL. The DNA for the CDR3 is TGCGCCAGCAGCCAAGATTGGCGGGGAGCCTACGAGCAGTACTTC. This sequence encodes CASSQDWRGAYEQYF.

The V and J genes are TRBV3-1 (or the pseudogene TRBV3-2) and TRBJ2-1; 11 positions agree with TRBD2. V dropped 4 bases and J dropped 6; count of bases not matched to a gene: 5. CDR3 length: 15 amino acids. The germline V gene has CDR1 LGHDT and CDR2 YNNKEL (reference sequence). CDR3 DNA: TGTGCCAGCAGCCGTTCGGGGACTAGCGGCAATGAGCAGTTCTTC. Protein sequence: CASSRSGTSGNEQFF.

This chain connects TRBV11-2 to TRBJ1-1; 8 bases are shared with TRBD1. There are 18 residues in the CDR3. Germline CDR1 is SGHAT and CDR2 is FQNNGV. Trimming cost V 1 base and J 5 bases; bases outside gene matches: 15. CDR3 bases: TGTGCCAGCAGCTTAGGTTCGTTCCGTGGACAGGGTGTGACTGAAGCTTTCTTT. Translation gives CASSLGSFRGQGVTEAFF.

V gene TRBV10-1 combines with J gene TRBJ1-2, with no clear D. CDR3 length: 14 amino acids. Per germline, CDR1 WNHNN and CDR2 SYGVQD (reference sequence). V dropped 4 bases and J dropped 9 bases, with 18 bases sitting between them. The DNA for the CDR3 is TGCGCCAGCAGTGTTACCGGGAAAACACCTCGCTACACCTTC. Residues: CASSVTGKTPRYTF.

This chain links TRBV4-1 with TRBJ1-2; 8 nucleotides agree with TRBD1. This CDR3 contains 14 residues. The germline V gene encodes CDR1 MGHRA and CDR2 YSYEKL. Trimming removed 1 base from V and 4 bases from J; junction bases left unmatched: 2. The CDR3 spells CASSQAGTGYGYTF. CDR3 coding DNA: TGCGCCAGCAGCCAAGCCGGGACAGGCTATGGCTACACCTTC.

V is TRBV5-8 and J is TRBJ1-5; a possible D gene is TRBD1 (5 bases). The CDR3 is 15 amino acids. Deletions cut 1 base from V and 0 bases from J, with 8 bases between. Germline V gene lookup returns CDR1 SGHTS and CDR2 YDEGEE. In DNA form, the CDR3 reads TGTGCCAGCAGCTTGCGACAGTTTAGCAATCAGCCCCAGCATTTT. This translates into CASSLRQFSNQPQHF.

The chain is built from TRBV27 and TRBJ2-7; TRBD2 matches at 12 bases. The germline V gene encodes CDR1 MNHEY and CDR2 SMNVEV (reference sequence). This CDR3 is 15 amino acids long. V trimming: 7 bases; J trimming: 7 bases; junction bases outside the gene matches: 11. The CDR3 nucleotides read TGTGCCAGCAAAGCCTCTAGCGGGGGGGCTTTTGAGCAGTACTTC. Protein sequence: CASKASSGGAFEQYF.

The V and J genes are TRBV7-9 and TRBJ2-7; a weak D match, TRBD1 (5 bases). Germline-derived CDR1 and CDR2 are SEHNR and FQNEAQ (reference sequence). The CDR3 is 16 amino acids. V dropped 2 bases and J dropped 2 bases, with 16 bases sitting between them. CDR3 loop: CASSLLGASVPYEQYF. The CDR3 nucleotides read TGTGCCAGCAGCTTATTAGGGGCAAGCGTACCCTACGAGCAGTACTTC.

V is TRBV18 and J is TRBJ2-3; 10 bases fit TRBD2. This CDR3 is 18 amino acids long. Trimming at V came to 2 bases and at J to 5 bases, leaving 13 bases not matched to a gene. Looked up from germline, CDR1 is KGHSH and CDR2 is LQKENI. CDR3 bases: TGTGCCAGCTCACCAATAGCACTAGCGGGGACACCCGGAGATACGCAGTATTTT. This codes for CASSPIALAGTPGDTQYF.

The chain has TRBV14 and TRBJ2-5; D is possibly TRBD1 (6 bases). V was clipped by 2 bases and J by 2 bases, with 12 bases between them. Per the germline V gene, CDR1 is SGHDN and CDR2 is FVKESK. The CDR3 has 15 amino acids. The CDR3 loop reads CASSQLTGPQETQYF. CDR3 nucleotides: TGTGCCAGCAGCCAACTCACAGGGCCTCAAGAGACCCAGTACTTC.

This chain connects TRBV24-1 to TRBJ1-1, with D maybe TRBD1 (6 bases). Germline CDR1 KGHDR, CDR2 SFDVKD. V lost 1 base and J lost 11, with 10 bases in between. This CDR3 is built from 12 residues. This chain's CDR3 is CATSDLGGVAFF. The CDR3, as DNA: TGTGCCACCAGTGATTTAGGGGGGGTGGCTTTCTTT.

The V gene is TRBV4-1, the J gene TRBJ2-3, with D hard to call. V was cut by 1 base and J by 0 bases, with 14 bases left in between. This CDR3 comprises 17 residues. Germline CDR1 reads MGHRA; CDR2 reads YSYEKL. For the CDR3, the DNA is TGCGCCAGCAGCCAAGTTTCGACTCGTGCTAGCACAGATACGCAGTATTTT. Translation: CASSQVSTRASTDTQYF.

The chain joins TRBV11-3 to TRBJ2-7; 8 nucleotides line up with TRBD1. The V gene's germline CDR1 is SGHNT and CDR2 YENEEA. The V gene end was trimmed by 5 bases and the J gene end by 3 bases; junction bases not matched to a gene: 6. This CDR3 has 14 residues. In DNA, the CDR3 is TGTGCCAGCAGCCCCAACGGACAGGGCTACGAGCAGTACTTC. Residues: CASSPNGQGYEQYF.

The chain joins TRBV13 to TRBJ1-5; D is perhaps TRBD1 (5 bases). V lost 4 bases to trimming and J lost 2 bases, with 15 bases between them. Germline CDR1 and CDR2: PRHDT and FYEKMQ (reference sequence). The CDR3 is 16 amino acids. The CDR3 nucleotides are TGTGCCAGCAGCTCGAGCCGGGGGATGGGCAATCAGCCCCAGCATTTT. Encoded protein: CASSSSRGMGNQPQHF.

The gene calls are TRBV7-2 and TRBJ1-5, with 7 bases identical to TRBD1. Per germline, CDR1 SGHTA and CDR2 FQGNSA. V lost 6 bases, J lost 6 bases, and 8 bases stayed unmatched. This CDR3 has 14 residues. CDR3 loop: CASSTTGVSQPQHF. CDR3 sequence (DNA): TGTGCCAGCAGTACAACAGGGGTGTCTCAGCCCCAGCATTTT.

The chain has TRBV4-2 and TRBJ2-7, with no clear D. Germline lookup yields CDR1 LGHNA and CDR2 YNFKEQ. V lost 1 base to trimming and J lost 4 bases, with 14 bases between them. This CDR3 comprises 15 residues. The CDR3 region has the DNA TGTGCCAGCAGCCAAGCCCTCAAAAATGCGTACGAGCAGTACTTC. Translating it yields CASSQALKNAYEQYF.

This chain uses TRBV5-4 with TRBJ2-5, with D possibly TRBD1 on 6 matching bases. The V gene lost 1 base and the J gene lost 3 bases, with 13 bases spanning the gap. There are 15 residues in the CDR3. CDR1 SGHNT and CDR2 YYREEE come from the germline V gene (reference sequence). CDR3 nucleotide sequence: TGTGCCAGCAGCTTGTCAGGGGAGTTGAAAGAGACCCAGTACTTC. Residues: CASSLSGELKETQYF.

The rearrangement links TRBV6-5 to TRBJ1-4; D not certain. V dropped 6 bases and J dropped 4 bases, with 15 bases sitting between them. The CDR3 covers 15 residues. Germline-derived CDR1 and CDR2 are MNHEY and SVGAGI. CDR3 sequence: CASRAGDILNEKLFF. CDR3 in DNA: TGTGCCAGCAGGGCCGGTGACATCCTTAATGAAAAACTGTTTTTT.

The gene calls are TRBV18 and TRBJ1-1; 7 nucleotides line up with TRBD1. CDR1 and CDR2 (germline): KGHSH, LQKENI. After removal of 6 bases from V and 6 bases from J, the junction contained 13 bases not matched to a gene. The length of the CDR3 is 15 residues. CDR3 loop: CASSAPFTGDAEAFF. CDR3 sequence (DNA): TGTGCCAGCTCGGCACCGTTCACAGGGGACGCTGAAGCTTTCTTT.

V and J are TRBV19 and TRBJ1-6, with 7 positions matching TRBD1. From germline, CDR1 is LNHDA and CDR2 SQIVND (reference sequence). This CDR3 contains 17 residues. Here the CDR3 reads CASQWTQGVAYNSPLHF. The DNA for the CDR3 is TGTGCGTCTCAGTGGACGCAGGGGGTAGCCTATAATTCACCCCTCCACTTT.

V is TRBV11-3 and J is TRBJ2-1; 7 nucleotides align to TRBD1. V lost 1 base, J lost 3 bases, and 3 bases stayed unmatched. The CDR3 is 15 residues long. Germline assignment: CDR1 SGHNT and CDR2 YENEEA. DNA of the CDR3: TGTGCCAGCAGCTTAGGAGGGGGCGGCTACAATGAGCAGTTCTTC. Residues: CASSLGGGGYNEQFF.

The chain uses TRBV7-9 and TRBJ1-2; D is unclear. V dropped 1 base and J dropped 7 bases, with 7 bases sitting between them. Germline assignment: CDR1 SEHNR and CDR2 FQNEAQ (reference sequence). The CDR3 totals 12 residues. CDR3: CASSLDAGGYTF. The CDR3 DNA reads as TGTGCCAGCAGCTTAGACGCAGGTGGCTACACCTTC.